These T cell receptor beta chains were read from a single sample in a study of Graves' ophthalmopathy and Graves' hyperthyroidism. TCRdb reprocessed the multiplex PCR reads with MiXCR, giving one entry per CDR3 protein. Here the sample spans about 640,000 distinct CDR3 sequences, about 38% being singletons. The sequencing sample was made of peripheral blood. Receptor source: an adult man with Graves' ophthalmopathy. Each CDR3 is given with its conserved first and last residue. A D gene is named only where the DNA matches it firmly. Size tells how often a clone was seen (once, few, many) or the class of an expanded clone, and some rows leave it out.

TRBD1	TRBV12-3/TRBV12-4	TRBJ1-2	many	CASREGQGYGYTF	TGTGCCAGCAGGGAGGGACAGGGCTACGGCTACACCTTC
TRBD1	TRBV19	TRBJ1-5	NA	CASLNRDRAHQPQHF	TGTGCCAGTTTAAACCGGGACAGGGCGCATCAGCCCCAGCATTTT
NA	TRBV15	TRBJ2-5	many	CATSTGPGSTQYF	TGTGCCACCAGCACCGGGCCTGGGTCGACCCAGTACTTC
TRBD2	TRBV7-9	TRBJ2-5	few	CASSEVLSGGARGTQYF	TGTGCCAGCAGTGAAGTTTTGAGCGGGGGGGCCCGAGGGACCCAGTACTTC
TRBD2	TRBV9	TRBJ2-3	NA	CASSPGGGRVDTQYF	TGTGCCAGCAGCCCGGGGGGCGGGAGGGTAGATACGCAGTATTTT
TRBD1	TRBV7-8	TRBJ1-2	NA	CASSRGTGHGYTF	TGTGCCAGCAGCCGTGGGACAGGGCATGGCTACACCTTC
TRBD1	TRBV7-6	TRBJ2-7	NA	CATDRATRYEQYF	TGTGCTACCGACAGGGCCACCCGGTACGAGCAGTACTTC
TRBD1	TRBV5-1	TRBJ1-1	NA	CASRLDRDEAFF	TGCGCCAGCAGGCTGGACAGGGATGAAGCTTTCTTT
NA	TRBV7-9	TRBJ2-6	NA	CASSQVEQTGANVLTF	TGTGCCAGCAGCCAGGTTGAACAGACTGGGGCCAACGTCCTGACTTTC
NA	TRBV3-1	TRBJ1-5	few	CASSQQFGGNQPQHF	TGTGCCAGCAGCCAGCAATTCGGTGGGAATCAGCCCCAGCATTTT
NA	TRBV7-3	TRBJ2-5	NA	CASSRRGGTETQYF	TGTGCCAGCAGTCGCAGGGGGGGAACAGAGACCCAGTACTTC
NA	TRBV7-9	TRBJ2-5	few	CASSLGSFSNQPQYF	TGTGCCAGCAGCTTAGGCTCCTTTAGCAATCAGCCCCAGTACTTC
TRBD2	TRBV6-5	TRBJ2-3	NA	CASSTAGRADTQYF	TGTGCCAGCAGTACTGCAGGGAGGGCAGATACGCAGTATTTT
NA	TRBV7-8	TRBJ2-7	many	CASSLAPGSNGEQYF	TGTGCCAGCAGCCTTGCTCCGGGTTCCAATGGCGAGCAGTACTTC
TRBD1	TRBV12-3/TRBV12-4	TRBJ2-2	few	CASSLDREGTGELFF	TGTGCCAGCAGTCTGGACAGGGAAGGCACCGGGGAGCTGTTTTTT
NA	TRBV11-2	TRBJ1-2	NA	CAWSLTYGYTF	TGTGCCTGGAGTCTCACCTATGGCTACACCTTC
TRBD1	TRBV2	TRBJ1-4	many	CASSGTGLNEKLFF	TGTGCCAGCAGTGGGACAGGGCTTAATGAAAAACTGTTTTTT
NA	TRBV11-2	TRBJ2-7	many	CASSLWVGNEQYF	TGTGCCAGCAGCTTATGGGTTGGTAACGAGCAGTACTTC
NA	TRBV2	TRBJ1-3	many	CASTGSHTGNTIYF	TGTGCCAGCACCGGGAGCCATACTGGAAACACCATATATTTT
NA	TRBV12-3/TRBV12-4	TRBJ1-5	many	CASSLALDPRGNQPQHF	TGTGCCAGCAGTTTAGCGCTGGACCCAAGGGGCAATCAGCCCCAGCATTTT
TRBD2	TRBV7-9	TRBJ2-1	NA	CASSSPAGVNEQFF	TGTGCCAGCAGCTCCCCGGCGGGGGTCAATGAGCAGTTCTTC
TRBD1	TRBV5-8	TRBJ2-6	many	CASSFRGGANVLTF	TGTGCCAGCAGCTTCAGGGGGGGGGCCAACGTCCTGACTTTC
NA	TRBV29-1	TRBJ2-7	many	CSVGGRGTPPGEQYF	TGCAGCGTTGGGGGTCGTGGGACCCCTCCTGGCGAGCAGTACTTC
NA	TRBV12-3/TRBV12-4	TRBJ2-4	NA	CASSQRGRDKNIQYF	TGTGCCAGCAGTCAAAGGGGTCGGGACAAAAACATTCAGTACTTC
TRBD1	TRBV5-1	TRBJ1-5	many	CASSEGAHQPQHF	TGCGCCAGCAGCGAGGGGGCTCACCAGCCCCAGCATTTT
NA	TRBV29-1	TRBJ2-5	many	CSVVRQGGETQYF	TGCAGCGTTGTTAGGCAGGGAGGCGAGACCCAGTACTTC
NA	TRBV2	TRBJ2-1	NA	CASSVQGDEQFF	TGTGCCAGCAGTGTGCAGGGAGATGAGCAGTTCTTC
TRBD1	TRBV3-1	TRBJ1-6	few	CATGQASSYNSPLHF	TGTGCCACCGGACAGGCGAGCTCCTATAATTCACCCCTCCACTTT
TRBD1	TRBV4-1	TRBJ2-5	NA	CASSLYGLGGGETQYF	TGCGCCAGCAGCCTATACGGGTTAGGGGGCGGCGAGACCCAGTACTTC
NA	TRBV10-3	TRBJ2-7	NA	CASRDWADKISYEQYF	TGTGCCAGCAGAGATTGGGCGGATAAAATCTCCTACGAGCAGTACTTC
NA	TRBV10-2	TRBJ1-5	NA	CASTDGSNQPQHF	TGCGCCAGCACCGATGGGAGCAATCAGCCCCAGCATTTT
TRBD1	TRBV15	TRBJ2-7	NA	CATSKGQGDYEQYF	TGTGCCACCAGCAAGGGACAGGGAGATTACGAGCAGTACTTC
NA	TRBV2	TRBJ1-1	many	CASSGEAAEAFF	TGTGCCAGCAGTGGAGAGGCGGCCGAAGCTTTCTTT
NA	TRBV9	TRBJ2-2	few	CASSVGSGGAGELFF	TGTGCCAGCAGCGTAGGATCGGGGGGCGCCGGGGAGCTGTTTTTT
TRBD1	TRBV7-9	TRBJ2-7	many	CASSRTGSPYEQYF	TGTGCCAGCAGCCGGACAGGGTCCCCCTACGAGCAGTACTTC
NA	TRBV20-1	TRBJ1-6	once	CSARDRPFNSPLHF	TGCAGTGCTAGAGACCGGCCATTTAATTCACCCCTCCACTTT
NA	TRBV24-1	TRBJ1-2	NA	CATRRGGNYGYTF	TGTGCCACCAGAAGGGGGGGGAACTATGGCTACACCTTC
NA	TRBV6-4	TRBJ1-1	NA	CASSVSPGRGETEAFF	TGTGCCAGCAGTGTCTCACCGGGGAGGGGTGAGACTGAAGCTTTCTTT
NA	TRBV5-1	TRBJ2-5	NA	CASSPGASQESQYF	TGCGCCAGCAGCCCGGGAGCAAGCCAAGAGAGCCAGTACTTC
NA	TRBV14	TRBJ1-4	many	CASSLTGVGEKLFF	TGTGCCAGCAGCCTAACGGGGGTCGGGGAAAAACTGTTTTTT
NA	TRBV29-1	TRBJ2-1	NA	CSVEGALGSYNEQFF	TGCAGCGTTGAAGGGGCTCTGGGCTCCTACAATGAGCAGTTCTTC